The 2 T cell receptor beta chains reported below all come from one sample, sequenced in a study of blood T cell repertoires in COVID-19. Method: immunoSEQ multiplex PCR; TCRdb's copy keeps in-frame clones and lacks some. The table shows around 250,000 clones, with approximately 90% occurring only once. The sequencing sample was made of PBMCs or T cells enriched from blood (not recorded which). The receptor source for this set is a man aged 50 or older who had been exposed to COVID-19.

This chain uses TRBV29-1 with TRBJ2-5; D is perhaps TRBD2 (6 bases). The CDR3 has 12 amino acids. Germline CDR1 SQVTM, CDR2 ANQGSEA. V lost 4 bases, J lost 4 bases, and 10 bases lay in between. This CDR3 reads CSVVGGTETQYF. The CDR3 coding sequence is TGCAGCGTTGTTGGAGGGACAGAGACCCAGTACTTC.

The V gene is TRBV28, the J gene TRBJ2-7; D is possibly TRBD2 (7 bases). The CDR3 spans 13 residues. V dropped 6 bases and J dropped 3 bases, with 12 bases sitting between them. From germline, CDR1 is MDHEN and CDR2 SYDVKM. The CDR3 DNA is TGTGCCAGCAGACAAGCGGGACACTACGAGCAGTACGTC. It is translated as CASRQAGHYEQYV.